These 3 T cell receptor beta chains were sequenced from one sample in a study of blood T cells in healthy people across ages. Using a J-beta primer mix together with a sample-barcoded 5' primer, a second PCR was run for about 7 to 12 cycles. TCRdb itself ran the 5' RACE reads through MiXCR, one entry per CDR3 protein. The sample has 600,000 to 650,000 distinct CDR3 sequences; under 65% are singletons. The sequenced material came from blood. These receptors were taken from a man aged 60 to 69 in good health.

This clonotype was found a few times. The V and J genes are TRBV20-1 and TRBJ2-3, with D possibly matching TRBD2 (5 bases). V lost 0 bases and J lost 2, with 12 bases in between. From germline, CDR1 is DFQATT and CDR2 SNEGSKA (reference sequence). The CDR3 is 15 amino acids. This CDR3 reads CSARDLLLATDTQYF. Here the CDR3 DNA reads TGCAGTGCTAGAGATCTGCTGCTAGCCACAGATACGCAGTATTTT.

This clonotype was seen only once. V is TRBV5-1 and J is TRBJ1-1, with a possible D match to TRBD1 (5 bases). V was cut by 5 bases and J by 5 bases, with 19 bases left in between. The germline V gene encodes CDR1 SGHRS and CDR2 YFSETQ. The CDR3 is made up of 15 amino acids. CDR3 in amino acids: CASSLPGRLGTEAFF. CDR3 in DNA: TGCGCCAGCAGTCTCCCGGGACGGCTAGGGACTGAAGCTTTCTTT.

A word on this clonotype: Since a much larger clone is just one base distant, this may be a read error. The chain has TRBV27 and TRBJ2-1; 8 nucleotides match TRBD1. TRBJ2-7 matches the DNA end more closely, so the J call is doubtful. The CDR3 has 15 residues. Germline V lookup: CDR1 MNHEY, CDR2 SMNVEV (reference sequence). As DNA, the CDR3 is TGTGCCAGCAGTGGACAGGGACCCTCCTACAATGAGCAGTACTTC. Translation gives CASSGQGPSYNEQYF.